The 32 T cell receptor beta chains listed next were all sequenced from one sample in a study of patients and donors after allogeneic stem cell transplantation (dated by TCRdb to 2019 to 2021). Receptor libraries were prepared by RT-PCR. The sequencer was a NextSeq 550. TCRdb reprocessing: public reads trimmed at Q25 with fastp, clones called with MiXCR, in-frame beta chains kept. Each entry is one CDR3 protein sequence, shown with its most common DNA and genes. For this sample the table gives approximately 160,000 distinct CDR3 sequences, of which approximately 30% were detected only once. Roughly 3% of the sample lies in the top ten. Material for sequencing was blood, either unsorted or a sorted T cell fraction (not recorded which). Receptors originate from a human donor who was either an allogeneic HSCT recipient or a stem cell or donor lymphocyte infusion donor (not recorded which). It is not recorded whose cells these are; they may come from a transplant donor.

There are many counts of this clonotype. This chain links TRBV19 with TRBJ1-1; D is unresolved. The CDR3 loop spans 13 amino acids. CDR1 is LNHDA and CDR2 is SQIVND in the germline V gene (reference sequence). Trimming left V 4 bases short and J 3 bases short, with 9 bases between. DNA of the CDR3: TGTGCCAGTAGTACCCTACGGGACACTGAAGCTTTCTTT. It is translated as CASSTLRDTEAFF.

This clonotype has just a few counts. The genes are TRBV29-1 and TRBJ1-2, with 7 bases aligning to TRBD1. Germline V CDR1 and CDR2: SQVTM, ANQGSEA. CDR3 size: 13 residues. Germline trimming cut 5 bases from V and 1 base from J; bases unmatched to any gene: 4. The CDR3 sequence is CSVRTGLNYGYTF. The CDR3 DNA sequence: TGCAGCGTTAGGACAGGCCTTAACTATGGCTACACCTTC. The complete variable domain, with remaining parts taken from reference TRBV29-1 and TRBJ1-2, reads SAVISQKPSRDICQRGTSLTIQCQVDSQVTMMFWYRQQPGQSLTLIATANQGSEATYESGFVIDKFPISRPNLTFSTLTVSNMSPEDSSIYLCSVRTGLNYGYTFGSGTRLTVV.

This clonotype appeared a few times. The gene calls are TRBV6-5 and TRBJ1-1; maybe TRBD1 (6 bases). The V end was cut by 2 bases, the J end by 10 bases, with 17 bases between. The length of the CDR3 is 14 residues. Germline assignment: CDR1 MNHEY and CDR2 SVGAGI. The CDR3 spells CASSYRRFMGAAFF. CDR3 nucleotide sequence: TGTGCCAGCAGTTACCGGAGATTTATGGGGGCAGCTTTCTTT.

The chain combines TRBV10-3 with TRBJ2-7; 8 nucleotides align to TRBD2. The CDR3 contains 19 residues. V shed 6 bases, J shed 3 bases, and the junction held 22 bases outside the gene matches. Germline V gives CDR1 ENHRY, CDR2 SYGVKD. CDR3 sequence reads: CAIRGLLAVNPGVHYEQYF. DNA of the CDR3: TGTGCCATCAGGGGTTTACTAGCGGTGAACCCCGGGGTCCACTACGAGCAGTACTTC.

This clonotype appeared a few times. The rearrangement joins TRBV20-1 to TRBJ2-1; no definite D call. This CDR3 is built from 12 residues. With 3 bases removed from V and 6 bases from J, the gap between germline ends came to 9 bases. The germline CDR1 and CDR2 sequences are DFQATT and SNEGSKA (reference sequence). CDR3 in DNA: TGCAGTGCTAGTCACCCCACCAATGAGCAGTTCTTC. Encoded protein: CSASHPTNEQFF.

This sequence joins TRBV27 and TRBJ2-1, with 9 bases lining up with TRBD2. The CDR3 is made up of 15 amino acids. The V gene end was trimmed by 4 bases and the J gene end by 2 bases; junction bases not matched to a gene: 3. Germline V gene data show CDR1 as MNHEY and CDR2 as SMNVEV (reference sequence). The CDR3 sequence: CASSYSSGAYNEQFF. CDR3 bases: TGTGCCAGCAGTTATTCTAGCGGGGCCTACAATGAGCAGTTCTTC.

This clonotype has a handful of counts. The chain is built from TRBV3-1 and TRBJ2-7; 13 nucleotides align to TRBD2. The CDR3 contains 15 residues. Germline CDR1 is LGHDT and CDR2 is YNNKEL (reference sequence). After removal of 6 bases from V and 1 base from J, the junction contained 3 bases not matched to a gene. CDR3 sequence: CASRRGLAGSYEQYF. CDR3 coding DNA: TGTGCCAGCAGGCGGGGACTAGCGGGGTCCTACGAGCAGTACTTC.

This chain links TRBV3-1 with TRBJ2-1; weak D call: TRBD1 (5 bases). This CDR3 spans 14 amino acids. The germline V and J ends were trimmed by 4 bases and 6 bases, with 13 bases remaining between them. CDR1 is LGHDT, CDR2 YNNKEL, per germline (reference sequence). DNA for the CDR3: TGTGCCAGCAGCCCCCCAGGGATGCGCAATGAGCAGTTCTTC. Protein product: CASSPPGMRNEQFF.

The CDR3 sequence is CASSSPAGGISYEQYF. In DNA form, the CDR3 reads TGTGCCAGCAGTTCCCCCGCCGGGGGAATCTCCTACGAGCAGTACTTC. V gene TRBV6-2 or TRBV6-3 combines with J gene TRBJ2-7, with TRBD2 as a possible D gene (6 bases). The germline gives CDR1 MNHEY, CDR2 SVGEGT. V lost 4 bases and J 0 bases, leaving 16 bases between the germline ends. CDR3 size: 16 residues.

The V call is TRBV20-1, the J call TRBJ2-1; D may be TRBD1 (6 bases). With 5 bases removed from V and 6 bases from J, the gap between germline ends came to 11 bases. Germline V gene data show CDR1 as DFQATT and CDR2 as SNEGSKA (reference sequence). There are 12 residues in the CDR3. Written as DNA, the CDR3 is TGCAGTGCTCCTCTAGGGGGCAATGAGCAGTTCTTC. This encodes CSAPLGGNEQFF.

This clonotype appeared many times. This rearrangement joins TRBV25-1 to TRBJ1-5, with D hard to call. Trimming stripped 6 bases from V and 1 base from J, with 7 bases between. The germline CDR1 and CDR2 sequences are MGHDK and SYGVNS. The CDR3 runs to 13 residues. The CDR3 region has the DNA TGTGCCAGCAGAGGATACAGCAATCAGCCCCAGCATTTT. It translates to CASRGYSNQPQHF.

This clonotype turned up a few times. This chain joins TRBV27 and TRBJ1-1; D gene unclear. The CDR3 has 13 amino acids. The V end lost 4 bases, the J end lost 8 bases, and 14 bases lay between the germline ends. Germline V gene data show CDR1 as MNHEY and CDR2 as SMNVEV (reference sequence). CDR3 amino acids: CASSSLTFIEAFF. CDR3 nucleotide sequence: TGTGCCAGCAGTTCCCTGACTTTCATCGAAGCTTTCTTT.

The V and J genes are TRBV5-1 and TRBJ2-7, with 7 bases that match TRBD2. The germline V gene has CDR1 SGHRS and CDR2 YFSETQ. This CDR3 contains 17 residues. The J segment lost 2 bases and the V segment lost 2 bases, leaving 13 bases of the junction unmatched. The CDR3 DNA is TGCGCCAGCAGCTTCCCCATCCGGGCGGGAGAAACCTACGAGCAGTACTTC. This codes for CASSFPIRAGETYEQYF.

The chain joins TRBV24-1 to TRBJ2-1; 7 nucleotides agree with TRBD2. The CDR3 contains 17 residues. In germline, CDR1 is KGHDR, CDR2 SFDVKD. V lost 5 bases to trimming and J lost 5 bases; unmatched junction nucleotides: 14. The CDR3 loop is CATSAPPNQRGNNEQFF. CDR3 in DNA: TGTGCCACCAGTGCCCCCCCTAACCAGCGGGGAAACAATGAGCAGTTCTTC.

This clonotype was observed a handful of times. This rearrangement joins TRBV29-1 to TRBJ1-5, with 7 positions matching TRBD1. Trimming removed 1 base from V and 6 bases from J; junction bases left unmatched: 3. Per the germline V gene, CDR1 is SQVTM and CDR2 is ANQGSEA. The CDR3 loop spans 13 amino acids. CDR3 bases: TGCAGCGTTGAAGGACAGGGAGGTCAGCCCCAGCATTTT. Its translation is CSVEGQGGQPQHF.

CDR3 region: CASSQDAGDYNSPLHF. In DNA form, the CDR3 reads TGTGCCAGCAGCCAAGATGCGGGGGACTATAATTCACCCCTCCACTTT. This chain links TRBV14 with TRBJ1-6, with a possible D match to TRBD1 (5 bases). CDR1 is SGHDN, CDR2 FVKESK, per germline. CDR3 length: 16 residues. Deletions cut 0 bases from V and 3 bases from J, with 9 bases between.

This chain uses TRBV19 with TRBJ1-1; no reliable D call. Germline V CDR1 and CDR2: LNHDA, SQIVND (reference sequence). Trimming cost V 3 bases and J 1 base, with 9 bases left between them. CDR3 size: 14 residues. CDR3 DNA: TGTGCCAGTAGTATGGGCGGCTGGAACACTGAAGCTTTCTTT. It encodes CASSMGGWNTEAFF.

This clonotype turned up a few times. The chain is built from TRBV12-3 or TRBV12-4 and TRBJ2-5; weak D call: TRBD1 (7 bases). This CDR3 contains 14 residues. V dropped 3 bases and J dropped 5 bases, with 13 bases sitting between them. The chain's CDR3 is CASSLAPGGETQYF. In nucleotides, the CDR3 is TGTGCCAGCAGTTTGGCGCCAGGGGGGGAGACCCAGTACTTC.

This clonotype was recorded a few times. This chain links TRBV19 with TRBJ2-7; TRBD2 might be the D (5 bases). The V gene lost 0 bases and the J gene lost 3 bases, with 9 bases spanning the gap. Germline CDR1 LNHDA, CDR2 SQIVND (reference sequence). CDR3 length equals 14 residues. The CDR3 DNA reads TGTGCCAGTAGTATAGATGCCGACTACTACGAGCAGTACTTC. This translates into CASSIDADYYEQYF.

This chain connects TRBV11-2 to TRBJ2-1; weak D call: TRBD1 (6 bases). Germline V CDR1 and CDR2: SGHAT, FQNNGV. This CDR3 has 16 residues. Between the trimmed V and J ends, which lost 3 bases and 3 bases, there was a span of 15 bases. The DNA of the CDR3 is TGTGCCAGCAGCTTGGCAGGGGTCTTCCTCTACAATGAGCAGTTCTTC. Protein sequence: CASSLAGVFLYNEQFF.

The chain employs TRBV15 and TRBJ2-1; the match to TRBD2 covers 11 bases. The germline gives CDR1 LNHNV, CDR2 YYDKDF (reference sequence). Trimming cost V 6 bases and J 9 bases; bases outside gene matches: 10. The CDR3 contains 15 residues. In nucleotides, the CDR3 is TGTGCCACCAGTATACTAGCGGGAGCCGTGGGTGAGCAGTTCTTC. It codes for CATSILAGAVGEQFF.

This clonotype turned up a few times. This rearrangement joins TRBV20-1 to TRBJ1-1; D ambiguous. Germline loops: CDR1 DFQATT, CDR2 SNEGSKA (reference sequence). CDR3 length equals 13 residues. The V and J ends lost 6 bases and 1 base respectively, with 12 bases between them. The CDR3 DNA follows: TGCAGTGCCCCCGGCAGAGGGAACACTGAAGCTTTCTTT. It yields the protein CSAPGRGNTEAFF.

This chain connects TRBV11-2 to TRBJ1-6; D unresolved. Germline loops: CDR1 SGHAT, CDR2 FQNNGV. The V and J ends lost 2 bases and 3 bases respectively, with 11 bases between them. CDR3 length: 16 residues. The CDR3 region is CASSLFVRDYNSPLHF. Here the CDR3 DNA reads TGTGCCAGCAGCTTATTCGTACGGGACTATAATTCACCCCTCCACTTT.

This clonotype was counted a few times. This chain links TRBV5-1 with TRBJ2-7; D is undetermined. Germline V gene lookup returns CDR1 SGHRS and CDR2 YFSETQ. V gave up 0 bases and J gave up 0 bases, with 7 bases separating them. The CDR3 sequence is 14 residues long. The CDR3, as DNA: TGCGCCAGCAGCTTGGAGTCCGACTCCTACGAGCAGTACTTC. It is translated as CASSLESDSYEQYF.

Here the CDR3 reads CASSPGHTGSYEQYF. The CDR3 DNA reads as TGTGCCAGCAGCCCGGGACATACGGGCTCCTACGAGCAGTACTTC. V usage is TRBV11-3 and J usage is TRBJ2-7, with a weak D call TRBD1 (6 bases). Germline-derived CDR1 and CDR2 are SGHNT and YENEEA. V lost 5 bases, J lost 0 bases, and 14 bases lay in between. This CDR3 has 15 residues.

This clonotype was counted a few times. The chain is built from TRBV7-9 and TRBJ2-2; tentatively, D is TRBD2 (5 bases). The V and J ends lost 5 bases and 7 bases respectively, with 14 bases between them. This CDR3 region has 14 residues. The germline V gene has CDR1 SEHNR and CDR2 FQNEAQ (reference sequence). CDR3 sequence: CASSVTTSLGELFF. The CDR3 coding sequence is TGTGCCAGCAGCGTAACAACTAGTCTCGGGGAGCTGTTTTTT.

This clonotype came up many times. This chain connects TRBV6-1 to TRBJ1-1; D unclear. V lost 3 bases to trimming and J lost 6 bases, with 20 bases between them. Germline CDR1 is MNHNS and CDR2 is SASEGT. The CDR3 contains 16 residues. CDR3 residues: CASSERHRQIGAEAFF. CDR3 DNA sequence: TGTGCCAGCAGTGAGAGACATCGGCAGATTGGCGCTGAAGCTTTCTTT.

This clonotype was counted only a few times. V usage is TRBV12-3 or TRBV12-4 and J usage is TRBJ2-7; 11 bases map to TRBD1. The CDR3 is made up of 14 amino acids. The V segment lost 8 bases and the J segment 6 bases; nucleotides outside the gene matches: 9. CDR3 loop: CASYQGGTGGEQYF. In DNA form, the CDR3 reads TGTGCCAGCTACCAAGGGGGGACAGGGGGCGAGCAGTACTTC.

The chain carries TRBV20-1 and TRBJ1-5; D is undetermined. This CDR3 is built from 12 residues. CDR1 is DFQATT and CDR2 is SNEGSKA in the germline V gene (reference sequence). V was cut by 0 bases and J by 6 bases, with 6 bases left in between. The DNA for the CDR3 is TGCAGTGCTAGAGATTCCGGTCAGCCCCAGCATTTT. As protein: CSARDSGQPQHF.

This clonotype was counted between two and nine times. V and J are TRBV4-2 and TRBJ2-7, with D unresolved. The CDR3 contains 13 residues. V dropped 0 bases and J dropped 4 bases, with 7 bases sitting between them. Germline V gene data show CDR1 as LGHNA and CDR2 as YNFKEQ. CDR3 loop: CASSQEQMYEQYF. As DNA, the CDR3 is TGTGCCAGCAGCCAAGAACAGATGTACGAGCAGTACTTC.

CDR3 residues: CASSPGARDTQYF. Written as DNA, the CDR3 is TGTGCCAGCAGCCCCGGAGCGCGAGATACGCAGTATTTT. The V and J genes are TRBV5-6 and TRBJ2-3, with D unclear. Germline CDR1 and CDR2: SGHDT and YYEEEE. Trimming removed 4 bases from V and 5 bases from J, with 11 bases in between. The CDR3 is 13 residues long.

J is TRBJ2-2 and V is TRBV4-2; TRBD2 is a possible D gene (5 bases). CDR1 is LGHNA, CDR2 YNFKEQ, per germline. The CDR3 length is 14 residues. V was clipped by 4 bases and J by 2 bases, with 8 bases between them. CDR3 protein: CASSPRGNTGELFF. The CDR3 coding sequence is TGTGCCAGCAGCCCCCGGGGTAACACCGGGGAGCTGTTTTTT.